A selection of T cell receptor beta chains follows, all from one sample in a study of regulatory T cells in long-lasting Graves disease. TCRdb re-called the multiplex PCR reads with MiXCR, one entry per CDR3 protein. This sample carries a few hundred thousand distinct CDR3 sequences, around an eighth of them seen once, and the ten largest clones take over 7.5%. The same sample was also studied in work on T cells in Graves' hyperthyroidism and ophthalmopathy.

Specimen: peripheral blood mononuclear cells (PBMCs), collected at new diagnosis, from a patient treated with antithyroid drugs. The receptor set was obtained from a man aged 25 to 45 with Graves disease. CDR3s include the opening cysteine and the closing phenylalanine or tryptophan. The order of the fields is CDR3 length, V gene, J gene, clone size, D gene, CDR3 DNA, CDR3 protein. A D gene is named only where the DNA matches it firmly. Expanded clones are given a class, and other clones once, few, many or no size at all.

cdr3_length: 13; v_call: TRBV29-1; j_call: TRBJ1-2; clone_size: NA; d_call: NA; cdr3_nt: TGCAGCGTTGAGGAGGGGGACTGGGGAGGCTACACCTTC; cdr3_aa: CSVEEGDWGGYTF
cdr3_length: 13; v_call: TRBV12-3/TRBV12-4; j_call: TRBJ1-2; clone_size: many; d_call: TRBD1; cdr3_nt: TGTGCCAGCAGTTTCGACAGGGGGCTGGGCTACACCTTC; cdr3_aa: CASSFDRGLGYTF
cdr3_length: 18; v_call: TRBV3-1; j_call: TRBJ2-2; clone_size: NA; d_call: TRBD2; cdr3_nt: TGTGCCAGCAGCCAAGAGGGACTAGCGGGAGTTTATACCGGGGAGCTGTTTTTT; cdr3_aa: CASSQEGLAGVYTGELFF
cdr3_length: 15; v_call: TRBV28; j_call: TRBJ1-2; clone_size: NA; d_call: NA; cdr3_nt: TGTGCCAGCAGTTTACAGTTGAGAGAGGGGTATGGCTACACCTTC; cdr3_aa: CASSLQLREGYGYTF
cdr3_length: 12; v_call: TRBV7-6; j_call: TRBJ2-1; clone_size: many; d_call: NA; cdr3_nt: TGTGCCAGCAGCTTAGGAATCGATGAGCAGTTCTTC; cdr3_aa: CASSLGIDEQFF
cdr3_length: 15; v_call: TRBV7-7; j_call: TRBJ2-1; clone_size: many; d_call: TRBD2; cdr3_nt: TGTGCTAGCAGCTTAAGGCCCGGGACTAGATATGAGCAGTTCTTC; cdr3_aa: CASSLRPGTRYEQFF
cdr3_length: 17; v_call: TRBV7-6; j_call: TRBJ2-2; clone_size: NA; d_call: TRBD1; cdr3_nt: TGTGCCAGCAGCTTAGAGGGGACAGGGGAGAACACCGGGGAGCTGTTTTTT; cdr3_aa: CASSLEGTGENTGELFF
cdr3_length: 11; v_call: TRBV29-1; j_call: TRBJ2-7; clone_size: many; d_call: NA; cdr3_nt: TGCAGCGTAGAGAGGGACTACGAGCAGTACTTC; cdr3_aa: CSVERDYEQYF
cdr3_length: 13; v_call: TRBV6-1; j_call: TRBJ1-2; clone_size: NA; d_call: NA; cdr3_nt: TGTGCCAGCAAGGATCGGGGGGACTATGGCTACACCTTC; cdr3_aa: CASKDRGDYGYTF
cdr3_length: 14; v_call: TRBV5-1; j_call: TRBJ2-4; clone_size: many; d_call: NA; cdr3_nt: TGCGCCAGCAGCTTGGGAGGGAAAGGAAACATTCAGTACTTC; cdr3_aa: CASSLGGKGNIQYF
cdr3_length: 14; v_call: TRBV24-1; j_call: TRBJ1-5; clone_size: many; d_call: TRBD1; cdr3_nt: TGTGCCACCAGTGATGGGACAGGCCTTATGTCCCAGCATTTT; cdr3_aa: CATSDGTGLMSQHF
cdr3_length: 16; v_call: TRBV9; j_call: TRBJ2-1; clone_size: few; d_call: TRBD2; cdr3_nt: TGTGCCAGCAGCCCTGGGGGGACTAGCGGATCCAATGAGCAGTTCTTC; cdr3_aa: CASSPGGTSGSNEQFF
cdr3_length: 14; v_call: TRBV9; j_call: TRBJ2-3; clone_size: NA; d_call: TRBD2; cdr3_nt: TGTGCCAGCAGCTGGACTAGCGGCCCAGATACGCAGTATTTT; cdr3_aa: CASSWTSGPDTQYF
cdr3_length: 16; v_call: TRBV10-3; j_call: TRBJ1-6; clone_size: few; d_call: TRBD1; cdr3_nt: TGTGCCATCAGTCTGTGGGACAGGGGTTCGGATTCACCCCTCCACTTT; cdr3_aa: CAISLWDRGSDSPLHF
cdr3_length: 14; v_call: TRBV7-9; j_call: TRBJ2-5; clone_size: NA; d_call: NA; cdr3_nt: TGTGCCAGCAGCCTACTGACTTTTCAAGAGACCCAGTACTTC; cdr3_aa: CASSLLTFQETQYF
cdr3_length: 11; v_call: TRBV6-1; j_call: TRBJ1-2; clone_size: NA; d_call: NA; cdr3_nt: TGTTGCGCCGGACGCAACTATGGCTACACCTTC; cdr3_aa: CCAGRNYGYTF
cdr3_length: 16; v_call: TRBV27; j_call: TRBJ1-2; clone_size: many; d_call: TRBD1; cdr3_nt: TGTGCCAGCAGTCCCAACCGGGACAGAACTAACTATGGCTACACCTTC; cdr3_aa: CASSPNRDRTNYGYTF
cdr3_length: 12; v_call: TRBV6-2/TRBV6-3; j_call: TRBJ2-3; clone_size: few; d_call: NA; cdr3_nt: TGTGCCAGCTGGCGTAGCACAGATACGCAGTATTTT; cdr3_aa: CASWRSTDTQYF
cdr3_length: 16; v_call: TRBV15; j_call: TRBJ2-5; clone_size: many; d_call: NA; cdr3_nt: TGTGCCACCAGCAGATTCCGGGACTCACGTCAAGAGACCCAGTACTTC; cdr3_aa: CATSRFRDSRQETQYF
cdr3_length: 13; v_call: TRBV11-2; j_call: TRBJ2-1; clone_size: many; d_call: TRBD2; cdr3_nt: TGTGCCAGCAGCGACCGACTAGCGGGAGGGAGGGTCTTC; cdr3_aa: CASSDRLAGGRVF